These 11 T cell receptor beta chains share one sample of origin, sequenced in a study of OX40 agonist ivuxolimab in advanced cancers. Receptor amplification or capture employed the immunoSEQ multiplex PCR assay. Here the immuneACCESS table is served through TCRdb, limited to in-frame sequences with V and J called. Missing clones are a known gap in these copies; in checked studies unresolved V genes cover under half, and the rest lacks a known reason. The sample has just under 9,000 clones on record, less than 90% of them singletons. 15% to 20% of the sample comes from the top ten. The source was CD4+ or CD8+ T cells sorted from blood, collected in a trial of the OX40 agonist ivuxolimab. The origin of the receptors is an adult with an advanced solid tumor such as melanoma, head and neck, liver or kidney cancer.

This chain connects TRBV5-6 to TRBJ1-1, with 11 bases identical to TRBD1. This CDR3 is built from 17 residues. Germline CDR1 reads SGHDT; CDR2 reads YYEEEE. V shed 3 bases, J shed 1 base, and the junction held 8 bases outside the gene matches. CDR3 residues: CASSWGQGVLSNTEAFF. For the CDR3, the DNA is TGTGCCAGCAGCTGGGGACAGGGGGTGCTTTCGAACACTGAAGCTTTCTTT.

The chain is built from TRBV11-2 and TRBJ1-2; 11 positions agree with TRBD1. V was pared by 1 base and J by 1 base, with 5 bases of the junction left unmatched. Germline values: CDR1 SGHAT, CDR2 FQNNGV. The CDR3 is 17 amino acids. This CDR3 is CASSLVGTGGGNYGYTF. For the CDR3, the DNA is TGTGCCAGCAGCTTAGTAGGGACAGGGGGTGGTAACTATGGCTACACCTTC.

CDR3 protein: CASRAQTSGGLYNEQFF. Written as DNA, the CDR3 is TGTGCCAGCAGGGCCCAGACTAGCGGGGGACTCTACAATGAGCAGTTCTTC. The chain joins TRBV25-1 to TRBJ2-1, with 12 positions matching TRBD2. Germline V lookup: CDR1 MGHDK, CDR2 SYGVNS. The CDR3 contains 17 residues. J gave up 3 bases and V 6 bases, and 9 bases lay outside the gene matches. The full variable domain, completed using reference TRBV25-1 and TRBJ2-1, is EADIYQTPRYLVIGTGKKITLECSQTMGHDKMYWYQQDPGMELHLIHYSYGVNSTEKGDLSSESTVSRIRTEHFPLTLESARPSHTSQYLCASRAQTSGGLYNEQFFGPGTRLTVL.

The CDR3 nucleotides are TGTGCCAGCAGCTTGGAGGCAAACATTCAGTACTTC. Translating it yields CASSLEANIQYF. The chain recombines TRBV5-4 with TRBJ2-4; D remains unclear. V was clipped by 0 bases and J by 6 bases, with 4 bases between them. CDR1 is SGHNT and CDR2 is YYREEE in the germline V gene (reference sequence). CDR3 length: 12 residues.

V usage is TRBV30 and J usage is TRBJ2-7; D remains ambiguous. CDR1 is GTSNPN, CDR2 SVGIG, per germline (reference sequence). Trimming left V 1 base short and J 3 bases short, with 10 bases between. The CDR3 has 13 amino acids. For the CDR3, the DNA is TGTGCCTGGAGTGGGATCGCATTCTACGAGCAGTACTTC. This translates into CAWSGIAFYEQYF.

The genes are TRBV2 and TRBJ2-7; D is unclear. CDR1 and CDR2 from the germline V gene are SNHLY and FYNNEI. V was trimmed by 8 bases and J by 12 bases, leaving 11 bases between them. The CDR3 sequence is 9 residues long. This chain's CDR3 is CASGVSPYF. CDR3 sequence (DNA): TGTGCCAGCGGGGTGAGCCCGTACTTC.

This chain joins TRBV5-1 and TRBJ1-2; 9 bases are a match to TRBD1. The germline V gene has CDR1 SGHRS and CDR2 YFSETQ. The CDR3 totals 14 residues. J was trimmed by 6 bases and V by 3 bases; bases with no gene match: 6. CDR3 sequence (DNA): TGCGCCAGCAGCTCGAAACAGGGGGCGCATGGCTACACCTTC. As protein: CASSSKQGAHGYTF.

The chain carries TRBV10-3 and TRBJ2-6, with D unclear. In germline, CDR1 is ENHRY, CDR2 SYGVKD. The ends were cut back, 0 bases at V and 0 bases at J, with 6 bases in the middle. This CDR3 has 16 amino acids. The CDR3 reads CAISESRDSGANVLTF. The CDR3 DNA sequence: TGTGCCATCAGTGAGTCTCGCGACTCTGGGGCCAACGTCCTGACTTTC.

The chain combines TRBV5-8 with TRBJ1-1, with a weak D call TRBD1 (6 bases). Trimming shortened V by 0 bases and J by 1 base, and 10 bases separated the two germline ends. CDR1 and CDR2 (germline): SGHTS, YDEGEE. The CDR3 loop spans 15 amino acids. CDR3: CASSLGAGANTEAFF. Here the CDR3 DNA reads TGTGCCAGCAGCTTGGGTGCGGGGGCGAACACTGAAGCTTTCTTT.

The genes are TRBV7-8 and TRBJ2-7; 12 bases align to TRBD1. J was trimmed by 3 bases and V by 5 bases; bases with no gene match: 14. The CDR3 is 18 amino acids. Germline V gives CDR1 SGHVS, CDR2 FQNEAQ. The CDR3 DNA reads TGTGCCAGCAGCCCCGGGACAGGGGGCGCGGACCCGTTCTACGAGCAGTACTTC. Translation: CASSPGTGGADPFYEQYF.

The V and J genes are TRBV7-9 and TRBJ2-1, with 14 bases lining up with TRBD2. The CDR3 length is 17 residues. CDR1 and CDR2 (germline): SEHNR, FQNEAQ (reference sequence). Unmatched junction bases numbered 8, after V lost 1 base and J lost 9 bases. The CDR3 spells CASSLVGLAGGFGEQFF. As DNA, the CDR3 is TGTGCCAGCAGCTTAGTTGGACTAGCGGGAGGTTTTGGTGAGCAGTTCTTC.